Detailed here is one TCR beta chain. Antigen: not known. The data were obtained in a study of cytomegalovirus exposure and HLA in healthy donors. Overall study findings and caveats: Later on, a genetic analysis was performed. It linked a missense variant in DCLRE1C with V- and J-gene trimming of TCR beta. Confirmation in vitro established that a few CMV-associated chains were specific for CMV antigens.

Trimming took 4 bases from V and 7 from J, leaving 17 bases between them. CDR3 size: 14 residues. Per germline, CDR1 SGHRS and CDR2 YFSETQ. The PCR made use of 60 Vbeta and 13 Jbeta primers. Here immunoSEQ multiplex PCR was the method, and the copy in TCRdb shows in-frame clones only, minus some. The sample has some 190,000 clones; 79% are singletons. The V and J genes are TRBV5-1 and TRBJ1-2; D gene unclear. The source material was PBMCs. The TCR originated in a woman aged 50 to 60 in good health and CMV-seronegative. The CDR3 region has the DNA TGCGCCAGCAGCCCAAGGACTGGGCTAGGTGGCTACACCTTC. It specifies CASSPRTGLGGYTF.